In its sample, the clone carrying this T cell receptor (beta chain) was seen a few times. Antigen specificity is unknown. The V gene's germline CDR1 is LGHNA and CDR2 YNFKEQ. Between the trimmed V and J ends, which lost 3 bases and 0 bases, there was a span of 3 bases. The CDR3 contains 12 residues. The repertoire was sequenced with immunoSEQ multiplex PCR; TCRdb's copy has only in-frame clones and lacks some. The repertoire holds 45,000 to 65,000 clones, 65% seen once, with 4% to 6% in the top ten. This sample was taken from a study of a mutant IDH1 vaccine in newly diagnosed glioma. Study overall: Former treatment meant radiotherapy, temozolomide, or both; the majority had gotten both.

Time point meaning: week 47, end of study. Topical imiquimod accompanied each vaccine dose, which consisted of 300 ug of mutant IDH1 20-mer peptide. General study results and limits: Across multiple MHC alleles, 80% to 95% of patients had vaccine-induced responses.

This TCR came from a man aged 40-50 years with glioma. Some clones in this sample may be carry-over from other donors' samples. The chain recombines TRBV4-2 with TRBJ2-7, with D unclear. The source was peripheral blood mononuclear cells (PBMCs), collected from a glioma patient whose treatment included an IDH1 peptide vaccine. The CDR3 loop is CASSQDSYEQYF. CDR3 nucleotides: TGTGCCAGCAGCCAGGACTCCTACGAGCAGTACTTC.